These 26 T cell receptor beta chains share one sample of origin, sequenced in a study of T cells in Graves' hyperthyroidism and ophthalmopathy. The TCR beta CDR3 regions underwent amplification using RNA transcripts as the source. In the first-round RT-PCR of the TCR CDR3, the HTBI primer set was used. TCRdb independently ran MiXCR on the multiplex PCR reads; one entry per CDR3 protein. There are just over 550,000 distinct CDR3 sequences in the sample; around 46% occur only once, and just over 8% lies in the top ten. Sequences were obtained from peripheral blood or thyroid tissue (not recorded which). The source of these receptors is a woman under 30 with Graves' hyperthyroidism.

The rearrangement joins TRBV29-1 to TRBJ2-7; 7 positions match TRBD2. This CDR3 spans 15 amino acids. With V trimmed by 3 bases and J by 5 bases, 13 bases remained unmatched. Looked up from germline, CDR1 is SQVTM and CDR2 is ANQGSEA. CDR3 region: CSVESDGRKYHEQYF. The CDR3 bases are TGCAGCGTTGAGTCCGACGGGAGGAAGTACCACGAGCAGTACTTC.

The chain links TRBV7-8 to TRBJ2-5; D not resolved. The CDR3 runs to 12 residues. Germline V lookup: CDR1 SGHVS, CDR2 FQNEAQ. The germline V and J ends were trimmed by 6 bases and 6 bases, with 11 bases remaining between them. The CDR3 DNA reads TGTGCCAGCAGGAAAGGAGACCAGACCCAGTACTTC. It is translated as CASRKGDQTQYF. Full variable domain (outside the CDR3, taken from reference TRBV7-8 and TRBJ2-5): GAGVSQSPRYKVAKRGQDVALRCDPISGHVSLFWYQQALGQGPEFLTYFQNEAQLDKSGLPSDRFFAERPEGSVSTLKIQRTQQEDSAVYLCASRKGDQTQYFGPGTRLLVL.

This clonotype has only one observation. The chain uses TRBV20-1 and TRBJ1-2; D is uncertain. Trimming took 0 bases from V and 4 from J, leaving 15 bases between them. The CDR3 length is 15 residues. Per the germline V gene, CDR1 is DFQATT and CDR2 is SNEGSKA (reference sequence). CDR3 DNA sequence: TGCAGTGCTAGAGATTTAACTCTCACAACCTATGGCTACACCTTC. Residues: CSARDLTLTTYGYTF.

The CDR3 bases are TGTGCCAGCCAGATTGGGTCCGGGGAGCTGTTTTTT. Amino acid sequence: CASQIGSGELFF. The V call is TRBV6-1, the J call TRBJ2-2; D is ambiguous. This CDR3 is built from 12 residues. Germline V gives CDR1 MNHNS, CDR2 SASEGT. The V end lost 8 bases, the J end lost 6 bases, and 10 bases lay between the germline ends.

Comment on this clonotype: Just one base apart from a much larger clone, this may be a read error. The CDR3 reads CASSLTGDRNTGAFF. CDR3 bases: TGTGCCAGCAGCTTAACAGGGGACAGGAACACTGGAGCTTTCTTT. The chain has TRBV7-2 and TRBJ1-1; 8 bases are a match to TRBD1. Germline-derived CDR1 and CDR2 are SGHTA and FQGNSA. This CDR3 is 15 amino acids long.

This chain links TRBV20-1 with TRBJ1-3; D unclear. V lost 4 bases to trimming and J lost 0 bases, with 16 bases between them. Germline V gene sequence: CDR1 DFQATT, CDR2 SNEGSKA (reference sequence). The length of the CDR3 is 16 residues. The CDR3 sequence: CSATGEGRSSGNTIYF. Written as DNA, the CDR3 is TGCAGTGCTACGGGAGAGGGTAGAAGCTCTGGAAACACCATATATTTT.

This clonotype was detected many times. The rearrangement joins TRBV7-9 to TRBJ1-2; D unresolved. Germline CDR1 is SEHNR and CDR2 is FQNEAQ (reference sequence). The length of the CDR3 is 14 residues. V dropped 2 bases and J dropped 7 bases, with 14 bases sitting between them. The CDR3 loop reads CASSLSDLSGGYTF. DNA of the CDR3: TGTGCCAGCAGCTTATCGGACCTTTCGGGTGGCTACACCTTC.

This clonotype has ten or more counts. The chain joins TRBV15 to TRBJ1-4; a weak D match, TRBD1 (5 bases). Trimming took off 2 bases at V and 0 bases at J, with 7 bases between the two ends. Germline V CDR1 and CDR2: LNHNV, YYDKDF (reference sequence). There are 15 residues in the CDR3. The CDR3 nucleotides read TGTGCCACCAGCAGACCAGGGTCAACTAATGAAAAACTGTTTTTT. It encodes CATSRPGSTNEKLFF.

This clonotype was seen ten or more times. The chain has TRBV24-1 and TRBJ1-4; a weak D match, TRBD1 (5 bases). Germline V lookup: CDR1 KGHDR, CDR2 SFDVKD. V lost 2 bases to trimming and J lost 7 bases, with 13 bases between them. This CDR3 comprises 15 residues. The CDR3 DNA reads TGTGCCACCAGTGATTCAGCAGAAGGGGTTGAAAAACTGTTTTTT. Translation: CATSDSAEGVEKLFF.

This clonotype was counted between two and nine times. In nucleotides, the CDR3 is TGCAGTGACAGGGAGGGTCAGCCCCAGCATTTT. Amino acid sequence: CSDREGQPQHF. The chain carries TRBV20-1 and TRBJ1-5; a weak D match, TRBD1 (6 bases). The CDR3 runs to 11 residues. The ends were cut back, 7 bases at V and 6 bases at J, with 10 bases in the middle. The germline V gene has CDR1 DFQATT and CDR2 SNEGSKA (reference sequence).

V is TRBV29-1 and J is TRBJ1-5; 7 bases map to TRBD1. Germline V lookup: CDR1 SQVTM, CDR2 ANQGSEA. The CDR3 has 12 amino acids. CDR3 sequence: CSPDRENQPQHF. The CDR3 coding sequence is TGCAGTCCCGACAGGGAGAATCAGCCCCAGCATTTT.

CDR3 DNA: TGTGCCAGTAGTACCACAGGGGCAGGGAGAGACTACGAGCAGTACTTC. This encodes CASSTTGAGRDYEQYF. J is TRBJ2-7 and V is TRBV19; 7 bases align to TRBD1. The ends lost 4 bases at V and 3 bases at J; junction bases unmatched: 12. CDR1 LNHDA and CDR2 SQIVND come from the germline V gene (reference sequence). The CDR3 covers 16 residues.

The chain couples TRBV7-9 to TRBJ2-7; tentatively, D is TRBD2 (5 bases). The CDR3 is 16 amino acids. CDR1 and CDR2 (germline): SEHNR, FQNEAQ (reference sequence). V was trimmed by 5 bases and J by 2 bases, leaving 19 bases between them. CDR3 nucleotide sequence: TGTGCCAGCAGCCCAGAGTCGCCGGACTGGGCCTACGAGCAGTACTTC. Amino acid sequence: CASSPESPDWAYEQYF.

The chain couples TRBV7-9 to TRBJ2-2; weak D call: TRBD1 (6 bases). The V and J ends lost 5 bases and 4 bases respectively, with 14 bases between them. The CDR3 is 15 residues long. CDR1 is SEHNR and CDR2 is FQNEAQ in the germline V gene (reference sequence). The CDR3 region has the DNA TGTGCCAGCAGCCGGGGCAGGGGCAGCACCGGGGAGCTGTTTTTT. Protein sequence: CASSRGRGSTGELFF.

This clonotype was found a few times. The V gene is TRBV7-8, the J gene TRBJ2-7, with 7 bases identical to TRBD2. Germline V gives CDR1 SGHVS, CDR2 FQNEAQ. The CDR3 covers 12 residues. Trimming cost V 2 bases and J 6 bases; bases outside gene matches: 1. CDR3: CASSLWEGEQYF. CDR3 bases: TGTGCCAGCAGCTTATGGGAGGGCGAGCAGTACTTC.

The chain combines TRBV29-1 with TRBJ1-1; D perhaps matches TRBD1 (6 bases). V lost 3 bases and J lost 4, with 9 bases in between. The CDR3 runs to 12 residues. The germline CDR1 and CDR2 sequences are SQVTM and ANQGSEA. The CDR3 DNA reads TGCAGCGTTGAGGGCAGGGGCACTGAAGCTTTCTTT. The encoded protein is CSVEGRGTEAFF.

A few counts support this clonotype. V and J are TRBV7-9 and TRBJ2-7; a weak D match, TRBD1 (6 bases). Trimming removed 1 base from V and 3 bases from J, with 13 bases in between. The CDR3 totals 15 residues. From germline, CDR1 is SEHNR and CDR2 FQNEAQ (reference sequence). This chain's CDR3 is CASSLGDRSNYEQYF. For the CDR3, the DNA is TGTGCCAGCAGCTTAGGAGACAGGTCCAACTACGAGCAGTACTTC. The full variable domain, rest sourced from reference TRBV7-9 and TRBJ2-7, is DTGVSQNPRHKITKRGQNVTFRCDPISEHNRLYWYRQTLGQGPEFLTYFQNEAQLEKSRLLSDRFSAERPKGSFSTLEIQRTEQGDSAMYLCASSLGDRSNYEQYFGPGTRLTVT.

This clonotype was observed a few times. This rearrangement joins TRBV20-1 to TRBJ1-2, with D unresolved. The CDR3 contains 11 residues. V was pared by 3 bases and J by 7 bases, with 9 bases between. Germline CDR1 reads DFQATT; CDR2 reads SNEGSKA (reference sequence). This CDR3 is CSAREVIGYTF. The DNA for the CDR3 is TGCAGTGCTAGGGAAGTCATTGGCTACACCTTC.

The gene calls are TRBV24-1 and TRBJ2-2, with unresolved D. The CDR3 is 12 amino acids. The germline V gene has CDR1 KGHDR and CDR2 SFDVKD. V lost 11 bases, J lost 3 bases, and 9 bases lay in between. The CDR3 loop is CASRLDTGELFF. DNA of the CDR3: TGTGCCAGCAGGCTGGACACCGGGGAGCTGTTTTTT.

This clonotype has only a few counts. CDR3 coding DNA: TGTGCCAGTAGTAGACAGCGGGAGGGCCTCAACGAGCAGTACTTC. It encodes CASSRQREGLNEQYF. The chain employs TRBV19 and TRBJ2-7; 10 bases match TRBD2. Trimming took 4 bases from V and 5 from J; bases not matched to a gene: 8. The CDR3 is 15 residues long. The germline V gene encodes CDR1 LNHDA and CDR2 SQIVND (reference sequence). Combining the CDR3 with reference TRBV19 and TRBJ2-7 gives the whole variable domain DGGITQSPKYLFRKEGQNVTLSCEQNLNHDAMYWYRQDPGQGLRLIYYSQIVNDFQKGDIAEGYSVSREKKESFPLTVTSAQKNPTAFYLCASSRQREGLNEQYFGPGTRLTVT.

This clonotype was counted a few times. The chain uses TRBV7-3 and TRBJ2-7; 9 bases fit TRBD1. J was trimmed by 6 bases and V by 5 bases; bases with no gene match: 8. This CDR3 spans 14 amino acids. CDR1 is SGHTA, CDR2 FQGTGA, per germline. CDR3 loop: CASSQEVTGGEQYF. DNA of the CDR3: TGTGCCAGCAGCCAAGAAGTGACAGGGGGCGAGCAGTACTTC.

For this clonotype: This may be a read error, as it is one base from a much larger clone. This chain uses TRBV11-2 with TRBJ2-7; D is ambiguous. The length of the CDR3 is 11 residues. Germline V lookup: CDR1 SGHAT, CDR2 FQNNGV. Here the CDR3 DNA reads TGCGCCGGCAGCTTGGAACGCGAGCAGTACTTC. Translating gives CAGSLEREQYF.

This chain joins TRBV24-1 and TRBJ2-2, with TRBD1 identical over 7 bases. There are 19 residues in the CDR3. Germline CDR1 and CDR2: KGHDR and SFDVKD. Germline trimming cut 6 bases from V and 0 bases from J; bases unmatched to any gene: 15. This chain's CDR3 is CATSSPPGVGTANTGELFF. The CDR3, as DNA: TGTGCCACCAGTTCTCCTCCAGGAGTCGGGACAGCGAACACCGGGGAGCTGTTTTTT.

The genes are TRBV24-1 and TRBJ2-5; D is uncertain. This CDR3 is 13 amino acids long. V was cut by 4 bases and J by 8 bases, with 13 bases left in between. Looked up from germline, CDR1 is KGHDR and CDR2 is SFDVKD. As DNA, the CDR3 is TGTGCCACCAGTGACAGCAGCCTGGTCACCCAGTACTTC. Translated: CATSDSSLVTQYF.

This clonotype was seen a handful of times. This may stem from a read error, because a much larger clone lies one nucleotide away. CDR3 residues: CSVEGGQTPEQCF. The CDR3 bases are TGCAGCGTTGAAGGCGGACAGACACCCGAGCAGTGCTTC. The chain joins TRBV29-1 to TRBJ2-7; D perhaps matches TRBD1 (6 bases). Germline CDR1 is SQVTM and CDR2 is ANQGSEA. The CDR3 contains 13 residues.

In its sample, this clonotype was seen a few times. The chain links TRBV6-1 to TRBJ2-7; D tentatively fits TRBD1 or TRBD2 (6 bases each). The germline V gene encodes CDR1 MNHNS and CDR2 SASEGT. The V gene lost 5 bases and the J gene lost 7 bases, with 12 bases spanning the gap. The CDR3 totals 12 residues. The CDR3 loop is CASSRQGREQYF. DNA for the CDR3: TGTGCCAGCAGTCGCCAGGGGAGGGAGCAGTACTTC.